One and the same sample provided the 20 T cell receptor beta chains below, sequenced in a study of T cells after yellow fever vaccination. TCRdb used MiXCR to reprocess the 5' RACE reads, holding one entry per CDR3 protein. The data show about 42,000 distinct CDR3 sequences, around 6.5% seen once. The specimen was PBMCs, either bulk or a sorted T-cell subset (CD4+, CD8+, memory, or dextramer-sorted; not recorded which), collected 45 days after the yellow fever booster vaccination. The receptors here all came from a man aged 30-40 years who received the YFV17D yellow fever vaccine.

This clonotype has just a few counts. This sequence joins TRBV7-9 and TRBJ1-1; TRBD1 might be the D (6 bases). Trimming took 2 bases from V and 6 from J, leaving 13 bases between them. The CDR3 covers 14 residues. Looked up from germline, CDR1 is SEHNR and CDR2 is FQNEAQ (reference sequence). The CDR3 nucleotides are TGTGCCAGCAGCTTACGAGACAGGAGGTCTGAAGCTTTCTTT. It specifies CASSLRDRRSEAFF.

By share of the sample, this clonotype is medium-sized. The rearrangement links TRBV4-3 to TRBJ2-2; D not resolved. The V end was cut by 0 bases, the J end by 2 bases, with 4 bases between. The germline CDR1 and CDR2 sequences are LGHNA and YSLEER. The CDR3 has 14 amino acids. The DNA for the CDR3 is TGCGCCAGCAGCCAAGAACATAACACCGGGGAGCTGTTTTTT. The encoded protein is CASSQEHNTGELFF.

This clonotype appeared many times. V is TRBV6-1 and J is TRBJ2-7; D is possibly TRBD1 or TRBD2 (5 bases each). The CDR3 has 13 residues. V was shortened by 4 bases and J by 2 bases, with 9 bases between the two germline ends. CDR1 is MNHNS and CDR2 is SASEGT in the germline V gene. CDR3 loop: CASSVGTTYEQYF. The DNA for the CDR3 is TGTGCCAGCAGTGTGGGGACCACCTACGAGCAGTACTTC.

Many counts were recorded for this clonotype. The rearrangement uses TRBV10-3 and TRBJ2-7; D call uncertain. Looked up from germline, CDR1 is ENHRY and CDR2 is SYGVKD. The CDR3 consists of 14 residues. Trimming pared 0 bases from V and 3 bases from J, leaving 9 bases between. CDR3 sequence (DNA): TGTGCCATCAGTGAGTCGGGGATTTTCTACGAGCAGTACTTC. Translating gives CAISESGIFYEQYF.

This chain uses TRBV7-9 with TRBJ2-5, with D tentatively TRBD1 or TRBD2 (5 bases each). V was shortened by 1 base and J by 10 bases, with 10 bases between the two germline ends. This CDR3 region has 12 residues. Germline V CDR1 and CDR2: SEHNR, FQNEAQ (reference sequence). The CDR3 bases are TGTGCCAGCAGCTTAGAGTGGGGGAGCCAGTACTTC. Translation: CASSLEWGSQYF.

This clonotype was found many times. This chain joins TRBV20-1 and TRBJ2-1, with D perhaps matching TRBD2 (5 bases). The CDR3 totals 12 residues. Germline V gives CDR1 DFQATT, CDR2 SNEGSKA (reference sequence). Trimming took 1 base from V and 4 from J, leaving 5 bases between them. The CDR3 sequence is CSARAGYNEQFF. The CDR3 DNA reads TGCAGTGCTAGAGCGGGATACAATGAGCAGTTCTTC.

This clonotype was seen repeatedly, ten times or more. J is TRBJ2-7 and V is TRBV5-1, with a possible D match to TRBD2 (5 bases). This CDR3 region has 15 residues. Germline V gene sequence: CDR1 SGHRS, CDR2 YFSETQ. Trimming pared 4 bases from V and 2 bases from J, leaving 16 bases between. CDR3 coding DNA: TGCGCCAGCAGCGGAGGACGTCCACGACCCTACGAGCAGTACTTC. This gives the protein CASSGGRPRPYEQYF. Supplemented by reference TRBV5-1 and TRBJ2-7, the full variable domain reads KAGVTQTPRYLIKTRGQQVTLSCSPISGHRSVSWYQQTPGQGLQFLFEYFSETQRNKGNFPGRFSGRQFSNSRSEMNVSTLELGDSALYLCASSGGRPRPYEQYFGPGTRLTVT.

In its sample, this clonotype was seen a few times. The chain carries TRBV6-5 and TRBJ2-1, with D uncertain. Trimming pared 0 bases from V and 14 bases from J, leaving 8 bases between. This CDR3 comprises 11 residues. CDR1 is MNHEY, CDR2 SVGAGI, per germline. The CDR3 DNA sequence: TGTGCCAGCAGTTACTCCAGACGGGAGTTCTTC. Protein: CASSYSRREFF.

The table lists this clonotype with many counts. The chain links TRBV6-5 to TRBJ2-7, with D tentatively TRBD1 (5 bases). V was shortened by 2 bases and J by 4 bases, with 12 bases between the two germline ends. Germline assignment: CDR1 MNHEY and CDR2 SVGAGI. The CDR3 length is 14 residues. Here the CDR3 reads CASSYLDSLYEQYF. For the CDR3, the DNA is TGTGCCAGCAGTTACCTTGACAGCTTGTACGAGCAGTACTTC.

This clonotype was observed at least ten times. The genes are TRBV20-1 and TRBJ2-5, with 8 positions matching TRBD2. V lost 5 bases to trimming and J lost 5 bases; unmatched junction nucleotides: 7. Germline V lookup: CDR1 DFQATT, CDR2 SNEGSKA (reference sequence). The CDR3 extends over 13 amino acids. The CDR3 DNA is TGCAGTGCTCCGGGACTAGTTCGGGAGACCCAGTACTTC. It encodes CSAPGLVRETQYF.

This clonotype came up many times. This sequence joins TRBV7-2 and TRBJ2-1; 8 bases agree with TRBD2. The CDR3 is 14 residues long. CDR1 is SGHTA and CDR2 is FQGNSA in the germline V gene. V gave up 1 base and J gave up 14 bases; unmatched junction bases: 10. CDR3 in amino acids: CASSLGPLPGGEFF. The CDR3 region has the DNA TGTGCCAGCAGCTTAGGGCCCCTTCCGGGAGGGGAGTTCTTC.

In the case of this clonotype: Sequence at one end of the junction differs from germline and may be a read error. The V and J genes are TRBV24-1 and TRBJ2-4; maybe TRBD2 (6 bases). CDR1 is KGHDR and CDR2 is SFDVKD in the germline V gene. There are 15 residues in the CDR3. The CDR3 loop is CATSDGGFANNIQYF. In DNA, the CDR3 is TGTGCCACCAGTGATGGGGGGTTCGCCAATAACATTCAGTACTTC.

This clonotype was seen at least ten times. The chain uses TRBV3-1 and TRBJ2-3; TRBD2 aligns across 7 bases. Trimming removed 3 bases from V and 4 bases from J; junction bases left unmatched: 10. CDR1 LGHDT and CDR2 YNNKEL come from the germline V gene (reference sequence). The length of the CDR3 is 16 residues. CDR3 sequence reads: CASSQSTGGRADTQYF. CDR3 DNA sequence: TGTGCCAGCAGCCAGTCGACGGGAGGAAGGGCAGATACGCAGTATTTT.

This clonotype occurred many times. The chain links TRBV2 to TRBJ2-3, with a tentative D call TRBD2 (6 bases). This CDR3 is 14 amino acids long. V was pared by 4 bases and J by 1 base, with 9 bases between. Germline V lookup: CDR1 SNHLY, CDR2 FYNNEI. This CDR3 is CASSALAGTDTQYF. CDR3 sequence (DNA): TGTGCCAGCAGTGCACTAGCAGGCACAGATACGCAGTATTTT.

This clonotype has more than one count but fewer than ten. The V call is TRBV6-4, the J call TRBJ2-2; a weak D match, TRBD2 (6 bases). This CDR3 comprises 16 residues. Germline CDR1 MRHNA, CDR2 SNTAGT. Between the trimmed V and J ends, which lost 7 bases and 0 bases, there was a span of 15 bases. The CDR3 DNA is TGTGCCAGCAATAGGAGGGCCGTGACGAACACCGGGGAGCTGTTTTTT. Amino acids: CASNRRAVTNTGELFF.

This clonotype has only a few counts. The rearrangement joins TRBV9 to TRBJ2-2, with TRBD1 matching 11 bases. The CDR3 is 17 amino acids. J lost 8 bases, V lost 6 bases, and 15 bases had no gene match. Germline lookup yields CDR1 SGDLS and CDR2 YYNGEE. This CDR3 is CASNSGTGGPHRGELFF. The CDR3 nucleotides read TGTGCCAGCAACTCCGGGACAGGGGGACCCCACAGAGGGGAGCTGTTTTTT.

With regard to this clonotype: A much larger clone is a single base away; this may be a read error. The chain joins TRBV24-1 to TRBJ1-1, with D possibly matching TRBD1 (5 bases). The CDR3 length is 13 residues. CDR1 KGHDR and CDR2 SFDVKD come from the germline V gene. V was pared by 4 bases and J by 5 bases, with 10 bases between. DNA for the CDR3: TGTGCCACCAGTGACGGGACGAAGACTGAAGCTTTCTTT. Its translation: CATSDGTKTEAFF.

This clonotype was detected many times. The CDR3 DNA follows: TGTGCCAGCAGTTACCCCGGACTAGCGGGATACGAGCAGTACTTC. The encoded protein is CASSYPGLAGYEQYF. This sequence joins TRBV6-2 or TRBV6-3 and TRBJ2-7; 12 bases align to TRBD2. With V trimmed by 2 bases and J by 4 bases, 3 bases remained unmatched. The CDR3 extends over 15 amino acids. Germline V CDR1 and CDR2: MNHEY, SVGEGT.

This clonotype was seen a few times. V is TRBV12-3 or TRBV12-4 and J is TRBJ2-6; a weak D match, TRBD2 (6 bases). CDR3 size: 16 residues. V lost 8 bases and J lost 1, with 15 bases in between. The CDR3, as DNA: TGTGCCAGCTCACCTGGGGGGTCGTCTGGGGCCAACGTCCTGACTTTC. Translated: CASSPGGSSGANVLTF.

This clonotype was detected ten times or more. CDR3 region: CSARDLSLASLEQFF. CDR3 in DNA: TGCAGTGCTAGAGATTTGTCGTTAGCATCCCTTGAGCAGTTCTTC. This chain links TRBV20-1 with TRBJ2-1, with no clear D. V was pared by 0 bases and J by 9 bases, with 18 bases between. Germline assignment: CDR1 DFQATT and CDR2 SNEGSKA (reference sequence). This CDR3 is built from 15 residues.